What follows are 26 T cell receptor beta chains derived from one specimen sequenced in a study of cytomegalovirus exposure and HLA in healthy donors. The study ran its PCR with 60 Vbeta and 13 Jbeta primers. Clones were read by immunoSEQ multiplex PCR, and TCRdb kept only the in-frame ones, dropping some. The table includes about 200,000 clones, around four fifths detected once. The sample was PBMCs. These receptor sequences come from a woman aged 45-60 years in good health and CMV-seropositive.

The rearrangement uses TRBV11-2 and TRBJ2-5; possible D gene TRBD2, 6 bases. CDR3 length: 16 residues. Trimming cost V 4 bases and J 0 bases, with 15 bases left between them. The germline gives CDR1 SGHAT, CDR2 FQNNGV. The CDR3 loop is CASSSGGSGHQETQYF. The CDR3 nucleotides read TGTGCCAGCAGCTCCGGGGGTAGCGGTCACCAAGAGACCCAGTACTTC.

The chain uses TRBV13 and TRBJ2-3; 9 bases match TRBD2. The CDR3 is 15 amino acids. With V trimmed by 6 bases and J by 5 bases, 9 bases remained unmatched. CDR1 is PRHDT and CDR2 is FYEKMQ in the germline V gene (reference sequence). CDR3 nucleotide sequence: TGTGCCAGCAGACTAGCTAGCGGGAACGGAGATACGCAGTATTTT. It encodes CASRLASGNGDTQYF. The full variable domain, its missing parts supplied by reference TRBV13 and TRBJ2-3, is AAGVIQSPRHLIKEKRETATLKCYPIPRHDTVYWYQQGPGQDPQFLISFYEKMQSDKGSIPDRFSAQQFSDYHSELNMSSLELGDSALYFCASRLASGNGDTQYFGPGTRLTVL.

The rearrangement joins TRBV6-4 to TRBJ2-5, with no clear D. Trimming removed 5 bases from V and 1 base from J, with 8 bases in between. Per the germline V gene, CDR1 is MRHNA and CDR2 is SNTAGT. This CDR3 comprises 13 residues. The CDR3, as DNA: TGTGCCAGCAGTCGGGTAGCCCAAGAGACCCAGTACTTC. Encoded protein: CASSRVAQETQYF.

The V call is TRBV5-1, the J call TRBJ1-4, with no clear D. Germline values: CDR1 SGHRS, CDR2 YFSETQ. The CDR3 totals 14 residues. V was pared by 0 bases and J by 0 bases, with 3 bases between. CDR3 sequence: CASSLGTTNEKLFF. CDR3 in DNA: TGCGCCAGCAGCTTGGGTACAACTAATGAAAAACTGTTTTTT.

The chain joins TRBV10-2 to TRBJ2-1; D perhaps matches TRBD2 (6 bases). V shed 6 bases and J shed 0 bases, with 12 bases lying between them. This CDR3 is 15 amino acids long. The germline V gene has CDR1 WSHSY and CDR2 SAAADI. The CDR3 loop is CASRKDGSSYNEQFF. CDR3 DNA: TGCGCCAGCAGGAAGGACGGGAGCTCCTACAATGAGCAGTTCTTC.

The V and J genes are TRBV27 and TRBJ1-3; D unresolved. V was shortened by 10 bases and J by 2 bases, with 6 bases between the two germline ends. Germline V lookup: CDR1 MNHEY, CDR2 SMNVEV (reference sequence). The CDR3 contains 11 residues. In DNA form, the CDR3 reads TGTGCCACCAAAACTGGAAACACCATATATTTT. It specifies CATKTGNTIYF.

This chain uses TRBV10-3 with TRBJ2-5; D not resolved. The closer fit of TRBJ2-7 to the DNA end suggests the J call may be wrong. Looked up from germline, CDR1 is ENHRY and CDR2 is SYGVKD. This CDR3 has 16 amino acids. CDR3 DNA sequence: TGTGCCATCAGTGAGGGTCTATCCCCAGGCGCCTACGAGCAGTACTTC. As protein: CAISEGLSPGAYEQYF.

The chain combines TRBV5-1 with TRBJ1-2; D is unresolved. The germline V gene encodes CDR1 SGHRS and CDR2 YFSETQ. The V gene lost 4 bases and the J gene lost 3 bases, with 7 bases spanning the gap. The CDR3 is 12 residues long. CDR3 coding DNA: TGCGCCAGCAGCCCCGGGGACTATGGCTACACCTTC. Translated, it gives CASSPGDYGYTF.

J is TRBJ1-1 and V is TRBV6-6; D gene ambiguous. Per germline, CDR1 MNHNY and CDR2 SVGAGI (reference sequence). The germline V and J ends were trimmed by 6 bases and 1 base, with 12 bases remaining between them. The CDR3 has 14 residues. CDR3 protein: CASSPGQQNTEAFF. The CDR3, as DNA: TGTGCCAGCAGCCCTGGGCAGCAGAACACTGAAGCTTTCTTT.

V is TRBV19 and J is TRBJ1-4; perhaps TRBD1 as D (5 bases). With 4 bases removed from V and 0 bases from J, the gap between germline ends came to 9 bases. Looked up from germline, CDR1 is LNHDA and CDR2 is SQIVND (reference sequence). This CDR3 has 15 amino acids. This chain's CDR3 is CASSTGFATNEKLFF. The CDR3 DNA reads TGTGCCAGTAGTACAGGGTTTGCAACTAATGAAAAACTGTTTTTT.

This chain uses TRBV19 with TRBJ2-7, with 8 bases fitting TRBD2. The V and J ends lost 3 bases and 6 bases, in that order; junction bases with no gene match: 13. CDR1 and CDR2 (germline): LNHDA, SQIVND (reference sequence). The CDR3 has 16 amino acids. CDR3 nucleotide sequence: TGTGCCAGTAGTATGACAAGCGGGAGTTATTTTAGCGAGCAGTACTTC. Amino acids: CASSMTSGSYFSEQYF.

Only a few counts were recorded for this clone. This chain joins TRBV5-1 and TRBJ2-3; no firm D call. CDR1 and CDR2 from the germline V gene are SGHRS and YFSETQ. Trimming removed 4 bases at V and 0 bases at J, with 3 bases between. There are 12 residues in the CDR3. CDR3 in DNA: TGCGCCAGCAGCCCAAGCACAGATACGCAGTATTTT. This encodes CASSPSTDTQYF.

This clone was counted between two and nine times. The chain recombines TRBV29-1 with TRBJ2-3, with 7 bases lining up with TRBD1. This CDR3 region has 14 residues. CDR1 SQVTM and CDR2 ANQGSEA come from the germline V gene. Trimming at V came to 1 base and at J to 6 bases, leaving 7 bases not matched to a gene. The CDR3 reads CSVEVTGFLDTQYF. The CDR3 bases are TGCAGCGTTGAAGTGACAGGGTTTCTGGATACGCAGTATTTT.

This chain links TRBV5-4 with TRBJ1-4; TRBD1 is a possible D gene (5 bases). This CDR3 region has 14 residues. V was pared by 4 bases and J by 8 bases, with 15 bases between. The V gene's germline CDR1 is SGHNT and CDR2 YYREEE (reference sequence). The DNA for the CDR3 is TGTGCCAGCAGCCCTGGTCAAGGGGCCGAAAAACTGTTTTTT. As protein: CASSPGQGAEKLFF.

V is TRBV27 and J is TRBJ1-4; no firm D call. Germline V gene lookup returns CDR1 MNHEY and CDR2 SMNVEV (reference sequence). The CDR3 is 15 amino acids. Between the trimmed V and J ends, which lost 2 bases and 0 bases, there was a span of 7 bases. CDR3 sequence reads: CASSLGSATNEKLFF. CDR3 DNA sequence: TGTGCCAGCAGTTTAGGGAGTGCAACTAATGAAAAACTGTTTTTT.

V and J are TRBV4-1 and TRBJ2-5; 9 nucleotides agree with TRBD2. The J call is doubtful: the DNA matches TRBJ2-7 better. This CDR3 comprises 16 residues. Germline V gene data show CDR1 as MGHRA and CDR2 as YSYEKL. The CDR3 loop is CASSQLAGADSYEQYF. In nucleotides, the CDR3 is TGCGCCAGCAGCCAATTAGCGGGGGCCGACTCCTACGAGCAGTACTTC.

The chain has TRBV6-1 and TRBJ2-7; D call uncertain. Germline CDR1 and CDR2: MNHNS and SASEGT. V was pared by 2 bases and J by 2 bases, with 16 bases between. The CDR3 has 16 amino acids. In DNA form, the CDR3 reads TGTGCCAGCAGTGAACCCAGCAGGTCCCCAACCTACGAGCAGTACTTC. Protein product: CASSEPSRSPTYEQYF.

The table lists this clone with a few counts. This chain joins TRBV7-9 and TRBJ2-7, with TRBD1 identical over 8 bases. With V trimmed by 3 bases and J by 3 bases, 1 base remained unmatched. The CDR3 covers 13 residues. Germline values: CDR1 SEHNR, CDR2 FQNEAQ (reference sequence). CDR3 DNA sequence: TGTGCCAGCAGCTTTGGACAGGGCTACGAGCAGTACTTC. Its protein product is CASSFGQGYEQYF.

This chain joins TRBV14 and TRBJ2-5; TRBD1 matches at 8 bases. CDR3 length: 15 amino acids. CDR1 SGHDN and CDR2 FVKESK come from the germline V gene. With V trimmed by 0 bases and J by 5 bases, 5 bases remained unmatched. For the CDR3, the DNA is TGTGCCAGCAGCCAAGATCAGGGGGCGGTGGAGACCCAGTACTTC. Protein: CASSQDQGAVETQYF. Full variable domain (remainder filled in from reference TRBV14 and TRBJ2-5): EAGVTQFPSHSVIEKGQTVTLRCDPISGHDNLYWYRRVMGKEIKFLLHFVKESKQDESGMPNNRFLAERTGGTYSTLKVQPAELEDSGVYFCASSQDQGAVETQYFGPGTRLLVL.

The V gene is TRBV6-5, the J gene TRBJ1-4, with D perhaps TRBD1 (5 bases). V lost 5 bases, J lost 7 bases, and 14 bases lay in between. Germline loops: CDR1 MNHEY, CDR2 SVGAGI. The CDR3 has 14 residues. CDR3 DNA sequence: TGTGCCAGCAGTACCCTCGGGGGAGGTGAAAAACTGTTTTTT. It translates to CASSTLGGGEKLFF.

About this clone itself: The sample holds other DNA sequences that translate to the same CDR3. The V call is TRBV6-6, the J call TRBJ2-7, with a tentative D call TRBD2 (5 bases). The length of the CDR3 is 14 residues. V shed 0 bases and J shed 4 bases, with 10 bases lying between them. Germline loops: CDR1 MNHNY, CDR2 SVGAGI (reference sequence). The CDR3 is CASSYSAGSYEQYF. In nucleotides, the CDR3 is TGTGCCAGCAGTTACTCGGCGGGCTCTTACGAGCAGTACTTC.

The rearrangement links TRBV28 to TRBJ2-1; 7 bases agree with TRBD2. After removal of 8 bases from V and 4 bases from J, the junction contained 11 bases not matched to a gene. This CDR3 is 15 amino acids long. Germline-derived CDR1 and CDR2 are MDHEN and SYDVKM. The CDR3 reads CASPPLVGGYNEQFF. CDR3 sequence (DNA): TGTGCCAGCCCCCCTTTAGTGGGAGGGTACAATGAGCAGTTCTTC.

Only a few counts were recorded for this clone. The chain links TRBV15 to TRBJ1-2, with 7 bases that match TRBD1. CDR1 is LNHNV and CDR2 is YYDKDF in the germline V gene (reference sequence). This CDR3 comprises 16 residues. The V segment lost 0 bases and the J segment 4 bases; nucleotides outside the gene matches: 8. CDR3 loop: CATSRDQGTAFYGYTF. The CDR3 DNA reads as TGTGCCACCAGCAGAGATCAGGGGACAGCGTTCTATGGCTACACCTTC.

The chain couples TRBV10-1 to TRBJ2-1, with TRBD1 matching over 10 bases. Germline values: CDR1 WNHNN, CDR2 SYGVQD (reference sequence). J was trimmed by 7 bases and V by 6 bases; bases with no gene match: 3. This CDR3 region has 13 residues. This CDR3 reads CASRRTGGNEQFF. For the CDR3, the DNA is TGCGCCAGCAGGAGGACAGGGGGGAATGAGCAGTTCTTC.

Written as DNA, the CDR3 is TGTGCCATCAGTGAAGGGGACACTGAAGCTTTCTTT. It translates to CAISEGDTEAFF. The chain links TRBV10-3 to TRBJ1-1; weak D call: TRBD1 (5 bases). V was clipped by 3 bases and J by 3 bases, with 5 bases between them. Per the germline V gene, CDR1 is ENHRY and CDR2 is SYGVKD. The CDR3 is made up of 12 amino acids.

J is TRBJ1-1 and V is TRBV6-1; 9 bases map to TRBD1. Germline V gene sequence: CDR1 MNHNS, CDR2 SASEGT. Losses at the gene ends were 6 bases for V and 5 bases for J; bases not matched to a gene: 10. The CDR3 runs to 15 residues. DNA for the CDR3: TGTGCCAGCAGCTGGGCGGGACAGGGCGGAACTGAAGCTTTCTTT. Translating it yields CASSWAGQGGTEAFF.